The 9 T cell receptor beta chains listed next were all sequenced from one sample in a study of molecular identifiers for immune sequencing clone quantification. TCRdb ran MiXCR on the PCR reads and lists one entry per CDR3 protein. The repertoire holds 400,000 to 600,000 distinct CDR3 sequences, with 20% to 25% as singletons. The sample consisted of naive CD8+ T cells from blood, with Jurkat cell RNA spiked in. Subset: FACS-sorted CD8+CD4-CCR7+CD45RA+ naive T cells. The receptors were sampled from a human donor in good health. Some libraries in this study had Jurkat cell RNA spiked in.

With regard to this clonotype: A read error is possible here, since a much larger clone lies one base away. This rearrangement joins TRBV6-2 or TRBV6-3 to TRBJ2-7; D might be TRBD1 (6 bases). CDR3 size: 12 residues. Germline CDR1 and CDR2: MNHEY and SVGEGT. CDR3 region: CASREQGYGQYF. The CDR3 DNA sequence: TGTGCCAGCAGGGAACAGGGCTACGGGCAGTACTTC.

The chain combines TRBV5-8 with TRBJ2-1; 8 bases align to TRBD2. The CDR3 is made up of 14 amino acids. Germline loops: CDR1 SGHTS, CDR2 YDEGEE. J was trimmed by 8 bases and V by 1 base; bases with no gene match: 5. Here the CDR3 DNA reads TGTGCCAGCAGCTTGAGCGGGGGAGCCGATGAGCAGTTCTTC. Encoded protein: CASSLSGGADEQFF.

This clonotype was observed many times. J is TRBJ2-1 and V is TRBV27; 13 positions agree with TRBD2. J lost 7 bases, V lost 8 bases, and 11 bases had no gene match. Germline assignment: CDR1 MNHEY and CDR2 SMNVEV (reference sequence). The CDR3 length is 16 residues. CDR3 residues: CASSYVGTSGVNEQFF. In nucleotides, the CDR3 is TGTGCCAGCTCCTATGTCGGGACTAGCGGGGTAAATGAGCAGTTCTTC.

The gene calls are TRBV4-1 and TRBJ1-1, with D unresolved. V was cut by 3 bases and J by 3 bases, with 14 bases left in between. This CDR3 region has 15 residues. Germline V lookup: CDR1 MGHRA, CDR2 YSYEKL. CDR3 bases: TGCGCCAGCAGCCAGAGCCGAGGGAGGGACACTGAAGCTTTCTTT. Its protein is CASSQSRGRDTEAFF.

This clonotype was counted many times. Written as DNA, the CDR3 is TGTGCCAGCAGCCGCCGGGACAGGGTTCGGCAGTACTTC. Amino acids: CASSRRDRVRQYF. V is TRBV7-9 and J is TRBJ2-7, with TRBD1 matching over 9 bases. The length of the CDR3 is 13 residues. CDR1 SEHNR and CDR2 FQNEAQ come from the germline V gene (reference sequence). Unmatched junction bases numbered 8, after V lost 5 bases and J lost 9 bases.

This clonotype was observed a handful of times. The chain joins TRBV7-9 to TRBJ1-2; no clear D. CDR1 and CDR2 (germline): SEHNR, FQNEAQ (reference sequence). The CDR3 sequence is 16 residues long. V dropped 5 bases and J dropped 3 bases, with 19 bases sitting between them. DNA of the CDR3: TGTGCCAGCAGCACAGCAAGTGGCAGCGGATACTATGGCTACACCTTC. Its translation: CASSTASGSGYYGYTF.

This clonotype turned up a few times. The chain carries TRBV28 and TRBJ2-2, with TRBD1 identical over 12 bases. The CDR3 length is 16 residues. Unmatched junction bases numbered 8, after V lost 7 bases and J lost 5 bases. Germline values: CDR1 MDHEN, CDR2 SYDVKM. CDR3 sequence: CASTPGQGASTGELFF. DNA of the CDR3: TGTGCCAGCACACCGGGACAGGGGGCGAGTACCGGGGAGCTGTTTTTT.

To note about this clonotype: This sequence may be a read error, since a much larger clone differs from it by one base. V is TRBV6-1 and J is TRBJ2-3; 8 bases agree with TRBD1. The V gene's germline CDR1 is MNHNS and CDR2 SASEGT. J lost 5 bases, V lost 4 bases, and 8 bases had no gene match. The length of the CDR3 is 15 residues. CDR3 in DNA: TGTGCCAGCAGTGGGGCAGGGGGCATGATAGATACGCAGTATTTT. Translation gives CASSGAGGMIDTQYF.

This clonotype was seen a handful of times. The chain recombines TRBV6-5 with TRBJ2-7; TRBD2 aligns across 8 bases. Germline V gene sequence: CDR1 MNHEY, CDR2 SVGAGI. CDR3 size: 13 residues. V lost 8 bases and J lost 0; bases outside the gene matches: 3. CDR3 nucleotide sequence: TGTGCCAGCCTAAGCGGGAGCTCCTACGAGCAGTACTTC. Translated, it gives CASLSGSSYEQYF.